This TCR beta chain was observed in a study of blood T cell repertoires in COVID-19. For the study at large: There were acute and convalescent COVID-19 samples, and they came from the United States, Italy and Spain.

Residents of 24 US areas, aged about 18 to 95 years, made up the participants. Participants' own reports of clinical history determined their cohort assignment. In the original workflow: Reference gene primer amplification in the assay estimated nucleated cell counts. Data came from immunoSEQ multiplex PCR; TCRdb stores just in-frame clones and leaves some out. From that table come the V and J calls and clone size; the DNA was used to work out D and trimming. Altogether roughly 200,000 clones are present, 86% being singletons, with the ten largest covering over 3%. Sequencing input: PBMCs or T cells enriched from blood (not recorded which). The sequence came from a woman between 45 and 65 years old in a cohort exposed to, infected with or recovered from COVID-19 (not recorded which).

As DNA, the CDR3 is TGCGCCAGCAGCCGGCTTTATGTTGGCAATCAGCCCCAGCATTTT. Translated: CASSRLYVGNQPQHF. The chain recombines TRBV4-3 with TRBJ1-5; D is unresolved. This CDR3 has 15 amino acids. V shed 4 bases and J shed 2 bases, with 12 bases lying between them. Germline loops: CDR1 LGHNA, CDR2 YSLEER.